What follows are 23 T cell receptor beta chains derived from one specimen sequenced in a study of T cell repertoires in cytomegalovirus infection. TCRdb itself ran the reads through MiXCR, one entry per CDR3 protein. The sample holds about 250,000 distinct CDR3 sequences, around 6.2% seen once. The sequenced sample consisted of PBMCs. The source of these receptors is a human donor in good health (CMV status not recorded). Some clones in this sample may be carry-over from other donors' samples.

The table lists this clonotype with many counts. The chain carries TRBV7-2 and TRBJ2-7; 12 nucleotides match TRBD2. V gave up 5 bases and J gave up 2 bases; unmatched junction bases: 7. This CDR3 contains 16 residues. Germline CDR1 is SGHTA and CDR2 is FQGNSA. CDR3 protein: CASSGGLAGPPYEQYF. CDR3 coding DNA: TGTGCCAGCAGCGGCGGACTAGCGGGGCCTCCCTACGAGCAGTACTTC.

This clonotype has at least ten counts. V is TRBV7-8 and J is TRBJ2-2, with D tentatively TRBD2 (5 bases). V dropped 3 bases and J dropped 11 bases, with 10 bases sitting between them. CDR1 is SGHVS and CDR2 is FQNEAQ in the germline V gene. This CDR3 region has 12 residues. This CDR3 reads CASSLREDELFF. The CDR3 DNA sequence: TGTGCCAGCAGCTTGAGGGAAGATGAGCTGTTTTTT.

This clonotype was detected ten times or more. The chain is built from TRBV6-5 and TRBJ1-1, with no clear D. Germline assignment: CDR1 MNHEY and CDR2 SVGAGI. The CDR3 runs to 13 residues. V lost 2 bases and J 1 base, leaving 5 bases between the germline ends. CDR3 DNA: TGTGCCAGCAGTTACCAGGAGAACACTGAAGCTTTCTTT. This translates into CASSYQENTEAFF.

This clonotype has at least ten counts. The rearrangement links TRBV28 to TRBJ1-1; no firm D call. The length of the CDR3 is 15 residues. Per the germline V gene, CDR1 is MDHEN and CDR2 is SYDVKM. V dropped 2 bases and J dropped 1 base, with 11 bases sitting between them. CDR3 protein: CASSLPQAGNTEAFF. CDR3 in DNA: TGTGCCAGCAGTTTACCCCAAGCGGGGAACACTGAAGCTTTCTTT.

There are many counts of this clonotype. J is TRBJ2-7 and V is TRBV7-3; perhaps D is TRBD1 or TRBD2 (6 bases each). Germline CDR1 and CDR2: SGHTA and FQGTGA. CDR3 length equals 13 residues. V lost 5 bases and J 6 bases, leaving 14 bases between the germline ends. CDR3 sequence reads: CASSRGPSAEQYF. The DNA of the CDR3 is TGTGCCAGCAGCCGGGGGCCCTCCGCCGAGCAGTACTTC.

This clonotype has at least ten counts. The DNA for the CDR3 is TGTGCCAGCAGCTCTAAACCTCTGAGCACAGATACGCAGTATTTT. Translation: CASSSKPLSTDTQYF. V is TRBV7-2 and J is TRBJ2-3, with D uncertain. V lost 4 bases and J 0 bases, leaving 11 bases between the germline ends. Germline loops: CDR1 SGHTA, CDR2 FQGNSA. The CDR3 is 15 amino acids.

CDR3 region: CASSRGTGGDTGELFF. CDR3 bases: TGCGCCAGCAGCCGCGGGACAGGGGGCGACACCGGGGAGCTGTTTTTT. This chain joins TRBV4-3 and TRBJ2-2; 12 bases fit TRBD1. The CDR3 extends over 16 amino acids. CDR1 is LGHNA and CDR2 is YSLEER in the germline V gene. After removal of 4 bases from V and 3 bases from J, the junction contained 3 bases not matched to a gene.

As regards this clonotype: This may be a read error, as it is one base from a much larger clone. The chain joins TRBV2 to TRBJ2-1; possible D gene TRBD2, 5 bases. CDR1 and CDR2 (germline): SNHLY, FYNNEI. CDR3 size: 15 residues. The CDR3 reads CASLEWAGGYNEQLF. The CDR3 coding sequence is TGTGCCAGCCTGGAGTGGGCAGGCGGGTACAATGAGCAGTTATTC.

The chain employs TRBV7-9 and TRBJ2-2; 12 bases align to TRBD2. The CDR3 is 18 amino acids. Germline values: CDR1 SEHNR, CDR2 FQNEAQ (reference sequence). Trimming removed 5 bases from V and 5 bases from J; junction bases left unmatched: 12. The DNA for the CDR3 is TGTGCCAGCAGCCAGGCTGGACTAGCGGGGCCTGAGACCGGGGAGCTGTTTTTT. It is translated as CASSQAGLAGPETGELFF.

This clonotype has at least ten counts. The chain's CDR3 is CASSLSNTGELFF. In nucleotides, the CDR3 is TGTGCCAGCAGTTTATCTAACACCGGGGAGCTGTTTTTT. V usage is TRBV12-3 or TRBV12-4 and J usage is TRBJ2-2; unclear D gene. Trimming removed 2 bases at V and 2 bases at J, with 3 bases between. The CDR3 is 13 residues long.

This clonotype was seen at least ten times. J is TRBJ2-1 and V is TRBV2; D unclear. The V gene's germline CDR1 is SNHLY and CDR2 FYNNEI. The CDR3 contains 15 residues. V gave up 3 bases and J gave up 0 bases, with 9 bases separating them. The DNA for the CDR3 is TGTGCCAGCAGTGAGGACGGGTCCTCCTACAATGAGCAGTTCTTC. It specifies CASSEDGSSYNEQFF.

This clonotype was seen more than once but under ten times. This chain connects TRBV20-1 to TRBJ1-4; tentatively, D is TRBD1 (6 bases). Germline-derived CDR1 and CDR2 are DFQATT and SNEGSKA (reference sequence). V was pared by 6 bases and J by 5 bases, with 16 bases between. This CDR3 contains 14 residues. CDR3 DNA: TGCAGTGCCCTACTGACAGGAGGGAATGAAAAACTGTTTTTT. Its protein product is CSALLTGGNEKLFF.

Ten or more counts support this clonotype. The V gene is TRBV20-1, the J gene TRBJ1-5; D might be TRBD1 (6 bases). Trimming left V 3 bases short and J 6 bases short, with 18 bases between. Germline V gives CDR1 DFQATT, CDR2 SNEGSKA (reference sequence). There are 15 residues in the CDR3. CDR3 sequence reads: CSASARDTLGQPQHF. The CDR3 DNA reads TGCAGTGCTAGTGCCCGGGACACCTTAGGTCAGCCCCAGCATTTT.

This clonotype occurred many times. The V call is TRBV5-6, the J call TRBJ1-6; TRBD1 might be the D (5 bases). CDR3 length: 14 residues. V gave up 4 bases and J gave up 10 bases, with 15 bases separating them. In germline, CDR1 is SGHDT, CDR2 YYEEEE. The CDR3 sequence: CASSHGTTNSPLHF. The CDR3 nucleotides are TGTGCCAGCAGCCACGGGACGACGAACTCACCCCTCCACTTT.

This clonotype has ten or more counts. The chain recombines TRBV3-1 with TRBJ1-5; D is uncertain. The V end lost 0 bases, the J end lost 9 bases, and 9 bases lay between the germline ends. The germline CDR1 and CDR2 sequences are LGHDT and YNNKEL (reference sequence). The CDR3 length is 13 residues. The CDR3 spells CASSQEPSRPQHF. The DNA of the CDR3 is TGTGCCAGCAGCCAAGAACCCTCACGGCCCCAGCATTTT.

Only a few counts were recorded for this clonotype. The chain joins TRBV20-1 to TRBJ2-3, with 8 bases aligning to TRBD1. V lost 1 base and J lost 4; bases outside the gene matches: 4. The CDR3 totals 14 residues. Per the germline V gene, CDR1 is DFQATT and CDR2 is SNEGSKA (reference sequence). This CDR3 is CSARGGQVADTQYF. The CDR3 nucleotides read TGCAGTGCTAGAGGGGGACAGGTAGCAGATACGCAGTATTTT.

This clonotype was recorded at least ten times. This chain joins TRBV20-1 and TRBJ2-5, with TRBD1 matching over 7 bases. CDR3 size: 14 residues. CDR1 is DFQATT and CDR2 is SNEGSKA in the germline V gene (reference sequence). The junction had 3 bases not matched to a gene; V was cut back by 0 bases and J by 2 bases. The CDR3: CSARDRQGQETQYF. Written as DNA, the CDR3 is TGCAGTGCTAGAGATCGACAGGGACAAGAGACCCAGTACTTC.

This clonotype was detected ten times or more. The chain uses TRBV7-9 and TRBJ2-1; D is undetermined. Germline CDR1 and CDR2: SEHNR and FQNEAQ (reference sequence). This CDR3 has 14 residues. Trimming removed 3 bases from V and 4 bases from J, with 10 bases in between. This chain's CDR3 is CASSLWLGYNEQFF. DNA for the CDR3: TGTGCCAGCAGCTTGTGGCTGGGATACAATGAGCAGTTCTTC.

This clonotype has ten or more counts. The CDR3 DNA follows: TGTGCCAGCAGATACAGGGGAGGAGGCAATCAGCCCCAGCATTTT. It codes for CASRYRGGGNQPQHF. This rearrangement joins TRBV12-3 or TRBV12-4 to TRBJ1-5; 7 nucleotides align to TRBD1. V trimming: 6 bases; J trimming: 2 bases; junction bases outside the gene matches: 7. There are 15 residues in the CDR3.

There are many counts of this clonotype. The chain is built from TRBV7-7 and TRBJ1-6, with no clear D. From germline, CDR1 is SSHAT and CDR2 FNYEAQ (reference sequence). The ends were cut back, 5 bases at V and 10 bases at J, with 12 bases in the middle. CDR3 length: 13 residues. CDR3 amino acids: CASSKGTGSPLHF. DNA of the CDR3: TGTGCCAGCAGCAAAGGAACGGGATCACCCCTCCACTTT.

The chain has TRBV15 and TRBJ1-2; D remains ambiguous. Germline CDR1 and CDR2: LNHNV and YYDKDF (reference sequence). This CDR3 is built from 14 residues. Trimming took off 0 bases at V and 8 bases at J, with 13 bases between the two ends. The CDR3 DNA sequence: TGTGCCACCAGCAGAGAAAGGGCCTCGGAGGGCTACACCTTC. Translated, it gives CATSRERASEGYTF.

The sample holds many counts of this clonotype. The chain employs TRBV20-1 and TRBJ2-5; 10 bases are shared with TRBD1. This CDR3 comprises 13 residues. Trimming at V came to 5 bases and at J to 5 bases, leaving 5 bases not matched to a gene. CDR1 is DFQATT and CDR2 is SNEGSKA in the germline V gene (reference sequence). CDR3: CSARDRGEETQYF. The CDR3 DNA reads as TGCAGTGCTCGGGACAGGGGTGAGGAGACCCAGTACTTC.

At least ten counts were recorded for this clonotype. The chain recombines TRBV7-9 with TRBJ2-3; 11 positions match TRBD2. V was pared by 0 bases and J by 1 base, with 0 bases of the junction left unmatched. The length of the CDR3 is 16 residues. The germline CDR1 and CDR2 sequences are SEHNR and FQNEAQ (reference sequence). The CDR3 bases are TGTGCCAGCAGCTTAGCGACTAGCGGGGGCACAGATACGCAGTATTTT. Translated, it gives CASSLATSGGTDTQYF.